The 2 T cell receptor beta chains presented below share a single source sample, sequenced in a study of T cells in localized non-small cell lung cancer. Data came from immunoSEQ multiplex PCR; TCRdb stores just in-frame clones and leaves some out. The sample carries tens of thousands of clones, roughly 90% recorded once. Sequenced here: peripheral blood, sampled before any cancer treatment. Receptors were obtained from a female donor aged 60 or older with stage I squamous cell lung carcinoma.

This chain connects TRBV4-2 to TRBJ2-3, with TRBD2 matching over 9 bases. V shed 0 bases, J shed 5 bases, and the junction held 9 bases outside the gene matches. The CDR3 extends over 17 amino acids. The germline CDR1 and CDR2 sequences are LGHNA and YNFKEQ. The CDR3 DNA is TGTGCCAGCAGCCAAGACTGGGCGGGAGGGCCGAAAGATACGCAGTATTTT. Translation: CASSQDWAGGPKDTQYF.

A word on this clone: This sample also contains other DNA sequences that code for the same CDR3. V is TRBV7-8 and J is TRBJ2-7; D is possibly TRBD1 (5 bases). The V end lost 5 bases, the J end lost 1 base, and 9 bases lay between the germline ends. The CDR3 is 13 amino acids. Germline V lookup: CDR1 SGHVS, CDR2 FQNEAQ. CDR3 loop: CASSRQGSYEQYF. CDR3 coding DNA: TGTGCCAGCAGCCGTCAGGGATCCTACGAGCAGTACTTC. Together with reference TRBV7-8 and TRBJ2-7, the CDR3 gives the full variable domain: GAGVSQSPRYKVAKRGQDVALRCDPISGHVSLFWYQQALGQGPEFLTYFQNEAQLDKSGLPSDRFFAERPEGSVSTLKIQRTQQEDSAVYLCASSRQGSYEQYFGPGTRLTVT.